The 22 T cell receptor beta chains presented below share a single source sample, sequenced in a study of blood T cell repertoires in COVID-19. Repertoires were generated with immunoSEQ multiplex PCR, while TCRdb's copy carries only in-frame clones and drops some. The repertoire includes some 95,000 clones, approximately 90% of them detected once, and 1.8% sits in the top ten. Sequencing was done on a sample of peripheral blood. These receptors all come from a human donor with active COVID-19. The donor label of this sample is uncertain.

V is TRBV21-1 and J is TRBJ1-6. TRBV21-1 represents a pseudogene. This CDR3 is built from 13 residues. CDR3 region: CASSGGANSPLHF. The CDR3 nucleotides read TGTGCCAGCAGCGGAGGGGCGAATTCACCCCTCCACTTT.

CDR3: CASSLARQGKGYEQYF. The CDR3 DNA reads as TGTGCCAGCAGCTTGGCCAGGCAGGGGAAGGGTTACGAGCAGTACTTC. The rearrangement joins TRBV5-4 to TRBJ2-7, with TRBD1 as a possible D gene (6 bases). Trimming took 0 bases from V and 4 from J, leaving 17 bases between them. CDR1 is SGHNT, CDR2 YYREEE, per germline (reference sequence). CDR3 size: 16 residues.

This rearrangement joins TRBV5-5 to TRBJ1-2, with TRBD1 as a possible D gene (6 bases). V lost 3 bases, J lost 4 bases, and 19 bases lay in between. Germline CDR1 is SGHKS and CDR2 is YYEKEE (reference sequence). This CDR3 spans 16 amino acids. The chain's CDR3 is CASSSRLGQPLYGYTF. CDR3 nucleotide sequence: TGTGCCAGCAGCTCAAGGCTTGGACAGCCCCTCTATGGCTACACCTTC.

The chain carries TRBV9 and TRBJ2-3; 10 positions agree with TRBD2. This CDR3 region has 16 residues. CDR1 is SGDLS, CDR2 YYNGEE, per germline. The trim removed 0 bases at V and 3 bases at J, leaving 4 bases unmatched. CDR3 in DNA: TGTGCCAGCAGCGTAGTAAGCGGGGGGGCAACAGATACGCAGTATTTT. Its translation is CASSVVSGGATDTQYF.

This rearrangement joins TRBV10-3 to TRBJ2-3; TRBD1 matches 9 bases. The CDR3 is 18 residues long. Germline CDR1 and CDR2: ENHRY and SYGVKD. J was trimmed by 2 bases and V by 6 bases; bases with no gene match: 15. The CDR3 loop reads CAISKTGGVFVATDTQYF. The CDR3 region has the DNA TGTGCCATCAGCAAAACAGGGGGCGTGTTCGTTGCCACAGATACGCAGTATTTT.

This chain joins TRBV2 and TRBJ2-5, with 8 bases lining up with TRBD2. Germline loops: CDR1 SNHLY, CDR2 FYNNEI. This CDR3 has 17 amino acids. V shed 3 bases and J 5 bases; nucleotides not matched to a gene: 14. CDR3 sequence (DNA): TGTGCCAGCAGTGATGGCCCTGGGGCGGGGGGTTCTGAGACCCAGTACTTC. It codes for CASSDGPGAGGSETQYF.

This chain joins TRBV11-2 and TRBJ1-1; D is ambiguous. This CDR3 comprises 13 residues. Germline loops: CDR1 SGHAT, CDR2 FQNNGV. Trimming stripped 1 base from V and 9 bases from J, with 12 bases between. CDR3 DNA: TGTGCCAGCAGCTTAGTCGGAGGGCCTCAAGCTTTCTTT. Translation: CASSLVGGPQAFF.

The chain combines TRBV7-7 with TRBJ2-3, with 11 bases matching TRBD2. After removal of 3 bases from V and 6 bases from J, the junction contained 11 bases not matched to a gene. The CDR3 totals 17 residues. Germline V gives CDR1 SSHAT, CDR2 FNYEAQ (reference sequence). CDR3 region: CASSFLVSGGAGDTQYF. Written as DNA, the CDR3 is TGTGCCAGCAGCTTTTTGGTTAGCGGGGGGGCCGGGGATACGCAGTATTTT.

The chain combines TRBV5-1 with TRBJ2-3; 7 bases align to TRBD1. The CDR3 has 16 amino acids. J gave up 5 bases and V 0 bases, and 9 bases lay outside the gene matches. CDR1 is SGHRS and CDR2 is YFSETQ in the germline V gene. The CDR3 is CASSLAVDRVGDTQYF. The CDR3, as DNA: TGCGCCAGCAGCTTGGCGGTTGACAGGGTGGGAGATACGCAGTATTTT.

V is TRBV4-1 and J is TRBJ2-5; 12 bases line up with TRBD2. The CDR3 contains 18 residues. V lost 4 bases to trimming and J lost 5 bases; unmatched junction nucleotides: 14. Germline V gene data show CDR1 as MGHRA and CDR2 as YSYEKL. CDR3 amino acids: CASSPLPASGGAGETQYF. The CDR3 region has the DNA TGCGCCAGCAGCCCCCTACCAGCTAGCGGGGGGGCTGGGGAGACCCAGTACTTC.

The J gene is TRBJ1-6, the V gene TRBV5-1; 7 bases map to TRBD1. CDR1 and CDR2 from the germline V gene are SGHRS and YFSETQ. The CDR3 extends over 13 amino acids. V shed 3 bases, J shed 7 bases, and the junction held 1 base outside the gene matches. Written as DNA, the CDR3 is TGCGCCAGCAGCTCAGGGGGGAATTCACCCCTCCACTTT. Its translation is CASSSGGNSPLHF.

The chain combines TRBV19 with TRBJ2-7, with TRBD1 matching 7 bases. This CDR3 has 15 residues. Germline CDR1 is LNHDA and CDR2 is SQIVND (reference sequence). V trimming: 6 bases; J trimming: 3 bases; junction bases outside the gene matches: 11. In nucleotides, the CDR3 is TGTGCCAGTAGCCGCCAGACAGGGCCACTCTACGAGCAGTACTTC. This encodes CASSRQTGPLYEQYF.

The V call is TRBV27, the J call TRBJ1-4, with a weak D call TRBD1 (5 bases). The germline V gene has CDR1 MNHEY and CDR2 SMNVEV (reference sequence). CDR3 size: 15 residues. V was shortened by 5 bases and J by 8 bases, with 18 bases between the two germline ends. The CDR3 is CASSLRTPEGEKLFF. In DNA, the CDR3 is TGTGCCAGCAGTCTAAGGACACCGGAAGGGGAAAAACTGTTTTTT.

This clone was recorded a few times. V and J are TRBV5-1 and TRBJ2-3; tentatively, D is TRBD1 (6 bases). Germline lookup yields CDR1 SGHRS and CDR2 YFSETQ. The CDR3 has 13 residues. Trimming took off 6 bases at V and 2 bases at J, with 10 bases between the two ends. The CDR3 loop is CASNNRVTDTQYF. The CDR3 DNA follows: TGCGCCAGCAACAACAGGGTCACAGATACGCAGTATTTT. Filled out from reference TRBV5-1 and TRBJ2-3, the complete variable domain reads KAGVTQTPRYLIKTRGQQVTLSCSPISGHRSVSWYQQTPGQGLQFLFEYFSETQRNKGNFPGRFSGRQFSNSRSEMNVSTLELGDSALYLCASNNRVTDTQYFGPGTRLTVL.

V usage is TRBV7-8 and J usage is TRBJ2-3, with 7 bases aligning to TRBD1. Per germline, CDR1 SGHVS and CDR2 FQNEAQ. J lost 6 bases, V lost 7 bases, and 7 bases had no gene match. The CDR3 extends over 13 amino acids. The chain's CDR3 is CASTLGGPDTQYF. The CDR3 coding sequence is TGTGCCAGCACCCTAGGGGGCCCCGATACGCAGTATTTT.

The chain employs TRBV3-1 (or the pseudogene TRBV3-2) and TRBJ2-1, with D unresolved. Germline V CDR1 and CDR2: LGHDT, YNNKEL (reference sequence). V lost 4 bases and J lost 12, with 19 bases in between. CDR3 length: 14 amino acids. The chain's CDR3 is CASSPDRQDSGQFF. The DNA for the CDR3 is TGTGCCAGCAGCCCCGACCGTCAGGATTCAGGGCAGTTCTTC.

This clone was counted a single time. The chain recombines TRBV14 with TRBJ1-2; 7 bases map to TRBD1. Germline V gene lookup returns CDR1 SGHDN and CDR2 FVKESK. The V segment lost 1 base and the J segment 1 base; nucleotides outside the gene matches: 9. This CDR3 has 17 amino acids. The CDR3: CASSQANLRGINYGYTF. CDR3 DNA sequence: TGTGCCAGCAGCCAAGCCAATCTCAGGGGGATTAACTATGGCTACACCTTC. The whole variable domain, filled in from reference TRBV14 and TRBJ1-2, reads EAGVTQFPSHSVIEKGQTVTLRCDPISGHDNLYWYRRVMGKEIKFLLHFVKESKQDESGMPNNRFLAERTGGTYSTLKVQPAELEDSGVYFCASSQANLRGINYGYTFGSGTRLTVV.

The CDR3 region has the DNA TGTGCCAGCAGGCCCGGGACAGGGGTCCATTCACCCCTCCACTTT. Translation gives CASRPGTGVHSPLHF. This chain joins TRBV6-5 and TRBJ1-6; TRBD1 matches 10 bases. This CDR3 region has 15 residues. The V gene end was trimmed by 6 bases and the J gene end by 8 bases; junction bases not matched to a gene: 7. Germline V gives CDR1 MNHEY, CDR2 SVGAGI.

V is TRBV5-1 and J is TRBJ1-3; unclear D gene. Germline loops: CDR1 SGHRS, CDR2 YFSETQ. CDR3 length equals 14 residues. V lost 0 bases and J 2 bases, leaving 6 bases between the germline ends. CDR3 residues: CASSLGTTGNTIYF. In nucleotides, the CDR3 is TGCGCCAGCAGCTTGGGTACTACTGGAAACACCATATATTTT.

This rearrangement joins TRBV28 to TRBJ1-5; D is uncertain. This CDR3 is 16 amino acids long. V dropped 3 bases and J dropped 4 bases, with 16 bases sitting between them. Per the germline V gene, CDR1 is MDHEN and CDR2 is SYDVKM. DNA for the CDR3: TGTGCCAGCAGTTTCGCTGGGCAGGCGGGGAATCAGCCCCAGCATTTT. It is translated as CASSFAGQAGNQPQHF.

This chain uses TRBV4-1 with TRBJ1-2, with 7 bases matching TRBD1. J lost 2 bases, V lost 4 bases, and 16 bases had no gene match. The germline CDR1 and CDR2 sequences are MGHRA and YSYEKL. The CDR3 consists of 18 residues. The CDR3 DNA reads as TGCGCCAGCAGCCGAAGTTTAGGCGCCGCGGACAGGAACTATGGCTACACCTTC. It translates to CASSRSLGAADRNYGYTF.

V and J are TRBV4-3 and TRBJ2-1, with 12 nucleotides matching TRBD2. The ends lost 2 bases at V and 5 bases at J; junction bases unmatched: 7. The germline CDR1 and CDR2 sequences are LGHNA and YSLEER. The CDR3 consists of 17 residues. Here the CDR3 reads CASSQHLAGGPDNEQFF. DNA for the CDR3: TGCGCCAGCAGCCAACATCTAGCGGGGGGGCCGGACAATGAGCAGTTCTTC.